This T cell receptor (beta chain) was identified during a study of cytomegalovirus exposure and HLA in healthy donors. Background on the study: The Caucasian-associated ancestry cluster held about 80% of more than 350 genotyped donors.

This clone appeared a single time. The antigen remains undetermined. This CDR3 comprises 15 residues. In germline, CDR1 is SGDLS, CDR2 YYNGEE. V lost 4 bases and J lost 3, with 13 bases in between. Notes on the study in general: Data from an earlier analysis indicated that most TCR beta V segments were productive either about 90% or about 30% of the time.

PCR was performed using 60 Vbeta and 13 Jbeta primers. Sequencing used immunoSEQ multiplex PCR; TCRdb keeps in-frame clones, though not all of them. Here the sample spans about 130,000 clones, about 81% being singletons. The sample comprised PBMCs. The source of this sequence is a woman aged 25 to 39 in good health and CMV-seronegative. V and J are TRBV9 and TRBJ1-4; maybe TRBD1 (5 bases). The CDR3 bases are TGTGCCAGCAGCCCCGCGGGGGTGGCTAATGAAAAACTGTTTTTT. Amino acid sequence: CASSPAGVANEKLFF.